A selection of T cell receptor beta chains follows, all from one sample in a study of human T cells and chemical hapten exposure. TCRdb reprocessed the RACE reads with MiXCR, giving one entry per CDR3 protein. The sample has around 360,000 distinct CDR3 sequences, about 6% seen once. Here the sequenced sample was whole blood, taken in connection with sensitization to the hapten diphenylcyclopropenone (DPC). The receptors were sampled from a young woman with alopecia areata. Some clones in this sample may be carry-over from other donors' samples. Both conserved end residues are part of each CDR3. The order of the fields is D gene, V gene, CDR3 length, clone size, J gene, CDR3 protein, CDR3 DNA. D genes are given only for firm matches. The size of a clone is reported for some rows only, either as once, few or many, or as a class for expanded clones.

d_gene: .
v_gene: TRBV20-1
len: 14
abundance: many
j_gene: TRBJ1-5
CDR3aa: CSASMGSVWEPQHF
CDR3nt: TGCAGTGCTAGTATGGGAAGCGTGTGGGAGCCCCAGCATTTT

d_gene: TRBD1
v_gene: TRBV12-3/TRBV12-4
len: 14
abundance: many
j_gene: TRBJ1-6
CDR3aa: CASRGTGYNSPLHF
CDR3nt: TGTGCCAGCAGGGGGACAGGGTATAATTCACCCCTCCACTTT

d_gene: .
v_gene: TRBV12-3/TRBV12-4
len: 13
abundance: many
j_gene: TRBJ1-1
CDR3aa: CASSLIYYTEAFF
CDR3nt: TGTGCCAGCAGTTTAATCTACTACACTGAAGCTTTCTTT

d_gene: .
v_gene: TRBV5-5
len: 13
abundance: many
j_gene: TRBJ1-2
CDR3aa: CASSSDGSYGYTF
CDR3nt: TGTGCCAGCAGCTCGGACGGATCCTATGGCTACACCTTC

d_gene: TRBD2
v_gene: TRBV6-5
len: 15
abundance: few
j_gene: TRBJ2-1
CDR3aa: CASSYLLAGGYEQFF
CDR3nt: TGTGCCAGCAGTTACTTACTAGCGGGGGGCTATGAGCAGTTCTTC

d_gene: .
v_gene: TRBV4-3
len: 12
abundance: few
j_gene: TRBJ1-2
CDR3aa: CASSDLSYGYTF
CDR3nt: TGCGCCAGCAGCGACCTATCCTATGGCTACACCTTC

d_gene: TRBD1
v_gene: TRBV29-1
len: 14
abundance: many
j_gene: TRBJ2-7
CDR3aa: CSVTGGSTSYEQYF
CDR3nt: TGCAGCGTTACAGGGGGCAGTACCTCCTACGAGCAGTACTTC

d_gene: .
v_gene: TRBV20-1
len: 14
abundance: .
j_gene: TRBJ2-2
CDR3aa: CSARDRYNTGELFF
CDR3nt: TGCAGTGCTAGAGATAGGTATAACACCGGGGAGCTGTTTTTT

d_gene: TRBD2
v_gene: TRBV29-1
len: 13
abundance: .
j_gene: TRBJ2-7
CDR3aa: CSAGRPSAHEQYF
CDR3nt: TGCAGCGCCGGGAGGCCTAGCGCCCACGAGCAGTACTTC

d_gene: .
v_gene: TRBV5-1
len: 14
abundance: many
j_gene: TRBJ2-5
CDR3aa: CASSFASLQETQYF
CDR3nt: TGCGCCAGCAGCTTTGCTAGCCTCCAAGAGACCCAGTACTTC

d_gene: .
v_gene: TRBV7-9
len: 14
abundance: .
j_gene: TRBJ1-6
CDR3aa: CASSLGSENSPLHF
CDR3nt: TGTGCCAGCAGTCTAGGGTCGGAGAATTCACCCCTCCACTTT

d_gene: .
v_gene: TRBV6-2/TRBV6-3
len: 13
abundance: .
j_gene: TRBJ1-4
CDR3aa: CASTGSRREKLFF
CDR3nt: TGTGCCAGCACCGGATCCCGCCGTGAAAAACTGTTTTTT

d_gene: .
v_gene: TRBV4-3
len: 14
abundance: many
j_gene: TRBJ1-2
CDR3aa: CASSQDATGRGYTF
CDR3nt: TGCGCCAGCAGCCAAGATGCTACCGGGAGGGGCTACACCTTC

d_gene: .
v_gene: TRBV3-1
len: 13
abundance: .
j_gene: TRBJ2-5
CDR3aa: CASSQAPPETQYF
CDR3nt: TGTGCCAGCAGCCAAGCCCCCCCAGAGACCCAGTACTTC

d_gene: .
v_gene: TRBV2
len: 13
abundance: .
j_gene: TRBJ1-5
CDR3aa: CASSTGYNQPQHF
CDR3nt: TGTGCCAGCAGTACCGGGTATAATCAGCCCCAGCATTTT

d_gene: .
v_gene: TRBV6-5
len: 16
abundance: .
j_gene: TRBJ2-6
CDR3aa: CASSRRGGTGANVLTF
CDR3nt: TGTGCCAGCAGCCGCCGAGGGGGAACTGGGGCCAACGTCCTGACTTTC

d_gene: .
v_gene: TRBV18
len: 14
abundance: many
j_gene: TRBJ1-1
CDR3aa: CASSPFSEGGKAFF
CDR3nt: TGTGCCAGCTCACCATTCTCGGAAGGGGGGAAAGCTTTCTTT

d_gene: .
v_gene: TRBV6-5
len: 15
abundance: many
j_gene: TRBJ1-2
CDR3aa: CASSYSGESNYGYTF
CDR3nt: TGTGCCAGCAGTTACTCTGGGGAGTCGAACTATGGCTACACCTTC

d_gene: .
v_gene: TRBV10-1
len: 15
abundance: many
j_gene: TRBJ1-6
CDR3aa: CASSEDSSYNSPLHF
CDR3nt: TGCGCCAGCAGTGAAGACAGCTCCTATAATTCACCCCTCCACTTT

d_gene: TRBD1
v_gene: TRBV5-1
len: 12
abundance: many
j_gene: TRBJ1-2
CDR3aa: CASSFYRGGYTF
CDR3nt: TGCGCCAGCAGCTTCTACAGGGGAGGCTACACCTTC

d_gene: TRBD1
v_gene: TRBV5-6
len: 15
abundance: .
j_gene: TRBJ1-4
CDR3aa: CASSFRQGVNEKLFF
CDR3nt: TGTGCCAGCAGCTTCCGACAGGGGGTTAATGAAAAACTGTTTTTT

d_gene: TRBD1
v_gene: TRBV25-1
len: 20
abundance: few
j_gene: TRBJ2-2
CDR3aa: CASSPDYGVGQGFNTGELFF
CDR3nt: TGTGCCAGCAGTCCGGACTACGGAGTGGGACAGGGGTTTAACACCGGGGAGCTGTTTTTT

d_gene: .
v_gene: TRBV6-2/TRBV6-3
len: 15
abundance: .
j_gene: TRBJ2-7
CDR3aa: CASSHRDPRNYEQYF
CDR3nt: TGTGCCAGCAGCCACCGGGACCCTCGAAACTACGAGCAGTACTTC

d_gene: .
v_gene: TRBV24-1
len: 14
abundance: few
j_gene: TRBJ2-2
CDR3aa: CATSDSGNTGELFF
CDR3nt: TGTGCCACCAGTGATTCAGGGAACACCGGGGAGCTGTTTTTT

d_gene: .
v_gene: TRBV3-1
len: 12
abundance: many
j_gene: TRBJ1-2
CDR3aa: CASSQSVSGYTF
CDR3nt: TGTGCCAGCAGCCAATCAGTATCTGGCTACACCTTC

d_gene: .
v_gene: TRBV5-1
len: 13
abundance: many
j_gene: TRBJ2-3
CDR3aa: CASSSGVADTQYF
CDR3nt: TGCGCCAGCAGCTCGGGGGTCGCAGATACGCAGTATTTT

d_gene: .
v_gene: TRBV6-2/TRBV6-3
len: 12
abundance: many
j_gene: TRBJ1-1
CDR3aa: CASSYAGPEAFF
CDR3nt: TGTGCCAGCAGTTATGCGGGCCCCGAAGCTTTCTTT

d_gene: .
v_gene: TRBV29-1
len: 12
abundance: many
j_gene: TRBJ1-2
CDR3aa: CSAETDYYGYTF
CDR3nt: TGCAGCGCCGAGACGGATTACTATGGCTACACCTTC

d_gene: .
v_gene: TRBV4-1
len: 13
abundance: many
j_gene: TRBJ1-5
CDR3aa: CASSHGGGQPQHF
CDR3nt: TGCGCCAGCAGCCATGGCGGCGGGCAGCCCCAGCATTTT

d_gene: .
v_gene: TRBV6-2/TRBV6-3
len: 15
abundance: many
j_gene: TRBJ1-2
CDR3aa: CASSYQLPGAGGYTF
CDR3nt: TGTGCCAGCAGTTACCAATTGCCAGGTGCTGGCGGCTACACCTTC

d_gene: TRBD2
v_gene: TRBV3-1
len: 17
abundance: .
j_gene: TRBJ2-3
CDR3aa: CASSPFLAGADGDTQYF
CDR3nt: TGTGCCAGCAGCCCATTTCTAGCGGGGGCCGATGGAGATACGCAGTATTTT

d_gene: .
v_gene: TRBV7-9
len: 14
abundance: many
j_gene: TRBJ1-5
CDR3aa: CASSLGSELGPQHF
CDR3nt: TGTGCCAGCAGCTTAGGCAGCGAGTTAGGGCCCCAGCATTTT